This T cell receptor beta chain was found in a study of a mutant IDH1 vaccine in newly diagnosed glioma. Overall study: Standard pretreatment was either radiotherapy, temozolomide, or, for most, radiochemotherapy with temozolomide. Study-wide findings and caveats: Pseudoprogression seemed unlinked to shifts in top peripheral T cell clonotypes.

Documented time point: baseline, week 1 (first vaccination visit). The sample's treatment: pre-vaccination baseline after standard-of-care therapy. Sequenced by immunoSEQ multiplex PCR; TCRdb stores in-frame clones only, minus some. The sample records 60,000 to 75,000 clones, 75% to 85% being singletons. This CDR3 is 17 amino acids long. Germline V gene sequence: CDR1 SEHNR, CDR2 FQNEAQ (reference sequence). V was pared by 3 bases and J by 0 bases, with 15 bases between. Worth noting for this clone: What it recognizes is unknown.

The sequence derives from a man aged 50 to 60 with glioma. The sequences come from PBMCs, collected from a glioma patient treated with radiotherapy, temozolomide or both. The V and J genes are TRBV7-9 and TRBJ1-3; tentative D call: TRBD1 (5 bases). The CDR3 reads CASSFWGGGVSGNTIYF. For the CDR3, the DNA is TGTGCCAGCAGCTTTTGGGGTGGGGGAGTCTCTGGAAACACCATATATTTT. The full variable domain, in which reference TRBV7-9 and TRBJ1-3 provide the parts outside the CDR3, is DTGVSQNPRHKITKRGQNVTFRCDPISEHNRLYWYRQTLGQGPEFLTYFQNEAQLEKSRLLSDRFSAERPKGSFSTLEIQRTEQGDSAMYLCASSFWGGGVSGNTIYFGEGSWLTVV.